This T cell receptor (beta chain) was captured by sequencing in a study of graft-versus-host responses after intestinal transplantation. Study in general: The transplants performed in recipients were multivisceral, liver-intestinal, or isolated intestinal. Study-wide findings and caveats: Detected in recipient marrow were GvH clones, some of which were first observed in ileum or blood.

The V and J ends lost 1 base and 3 bases, in that order; junction bases with no gene match: 9. The CDR3 extends over 17 amino acids. Germline V gene lookup returns CDR1 SEHNR and CDR2 FQNEAQ (reference sequence). Processing released intraepithelial and lamina propria lymphocytes from the graft tissue. About this clone: Its antigen is not identified.

Method: immunoSEQ multiplex PCR; TCRdb's copy keeps in-frame clones and lacks some. Found here are 60,000 to 65,000 clones, around 90% of them singletons; the top ten hold over 1.5%. V and J are TRBV7-9 and TRBJ2-7; 10 bases map to TRBD2. The input for sequencing was ileum tissue, taken 350 to 400 days after transplant. This TCR derives from a human patient who received an intestinal transplant, so some T cells may come from the graft donor. The CDR3 loop reads CASSLVAGTSAHYEQYF. The CDR3 DNA reads as TGTGCCAGCAGCTTAGTAGCCGGGACTAGCGCACACTACGAGCAGTACTTC.